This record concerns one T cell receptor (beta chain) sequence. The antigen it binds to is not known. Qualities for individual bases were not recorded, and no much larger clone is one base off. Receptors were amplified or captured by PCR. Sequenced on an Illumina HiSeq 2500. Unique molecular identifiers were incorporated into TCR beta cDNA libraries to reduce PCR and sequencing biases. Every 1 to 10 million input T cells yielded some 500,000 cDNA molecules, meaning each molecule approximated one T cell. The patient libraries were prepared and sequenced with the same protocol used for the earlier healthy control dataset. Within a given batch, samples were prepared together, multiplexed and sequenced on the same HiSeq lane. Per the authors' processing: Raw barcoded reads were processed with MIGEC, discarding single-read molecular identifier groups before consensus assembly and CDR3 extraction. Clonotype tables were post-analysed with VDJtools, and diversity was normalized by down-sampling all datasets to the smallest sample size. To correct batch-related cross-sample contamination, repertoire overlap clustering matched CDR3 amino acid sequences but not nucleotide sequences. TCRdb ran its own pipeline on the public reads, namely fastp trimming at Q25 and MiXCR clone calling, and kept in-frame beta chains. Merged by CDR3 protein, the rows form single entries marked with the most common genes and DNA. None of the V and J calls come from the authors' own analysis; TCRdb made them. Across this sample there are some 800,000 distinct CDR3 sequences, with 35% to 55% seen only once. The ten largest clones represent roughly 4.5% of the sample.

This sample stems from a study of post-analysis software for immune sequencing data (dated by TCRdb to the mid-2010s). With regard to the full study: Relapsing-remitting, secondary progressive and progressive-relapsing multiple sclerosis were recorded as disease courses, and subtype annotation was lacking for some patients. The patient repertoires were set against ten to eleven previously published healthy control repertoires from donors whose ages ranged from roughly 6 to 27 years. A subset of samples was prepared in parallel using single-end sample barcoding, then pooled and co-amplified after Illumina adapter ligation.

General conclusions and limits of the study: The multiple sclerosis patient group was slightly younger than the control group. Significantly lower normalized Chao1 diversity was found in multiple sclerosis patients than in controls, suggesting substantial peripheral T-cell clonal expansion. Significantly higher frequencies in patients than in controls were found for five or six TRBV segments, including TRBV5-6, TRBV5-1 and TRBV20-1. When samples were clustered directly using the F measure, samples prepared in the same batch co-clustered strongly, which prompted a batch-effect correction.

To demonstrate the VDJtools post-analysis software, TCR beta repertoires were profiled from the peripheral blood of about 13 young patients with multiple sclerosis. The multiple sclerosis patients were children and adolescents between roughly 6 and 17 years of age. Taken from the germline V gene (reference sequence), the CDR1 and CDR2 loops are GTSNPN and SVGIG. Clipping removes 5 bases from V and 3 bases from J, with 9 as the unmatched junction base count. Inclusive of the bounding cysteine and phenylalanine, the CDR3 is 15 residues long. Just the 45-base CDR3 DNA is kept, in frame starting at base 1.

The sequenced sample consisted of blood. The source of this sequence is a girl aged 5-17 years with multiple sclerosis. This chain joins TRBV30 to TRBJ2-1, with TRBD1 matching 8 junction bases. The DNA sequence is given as TGTGCCTGGGACTACACAGGGGGAAGCTACAATGAGCAGTTCTTC. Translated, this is CAWDYTGGSYNEQFF.